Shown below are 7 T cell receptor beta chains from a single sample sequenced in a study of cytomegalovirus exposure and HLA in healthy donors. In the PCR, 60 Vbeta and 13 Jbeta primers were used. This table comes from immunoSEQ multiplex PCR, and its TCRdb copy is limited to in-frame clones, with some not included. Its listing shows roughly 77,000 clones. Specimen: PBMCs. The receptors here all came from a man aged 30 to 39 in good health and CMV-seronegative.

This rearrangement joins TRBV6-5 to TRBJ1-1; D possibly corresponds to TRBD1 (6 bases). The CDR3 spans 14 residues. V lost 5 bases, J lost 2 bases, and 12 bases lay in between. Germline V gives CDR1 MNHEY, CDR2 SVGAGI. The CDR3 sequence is CASSVTGFNTEAFF. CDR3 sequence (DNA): TGTGCCAGCAGTGTAACAGGGTTTAACACTGAAGCTTTCTTT.

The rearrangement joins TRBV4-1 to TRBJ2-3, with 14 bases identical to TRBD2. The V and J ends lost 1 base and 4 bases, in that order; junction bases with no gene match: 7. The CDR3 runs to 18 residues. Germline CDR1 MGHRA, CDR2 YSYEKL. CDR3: CASSQGTSGGTPADTQYF. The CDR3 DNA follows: TGCGCCAGCAGCCAAGGGACTAGCGGGGGGACCCCCGCAGATACGCAGTATTTT.

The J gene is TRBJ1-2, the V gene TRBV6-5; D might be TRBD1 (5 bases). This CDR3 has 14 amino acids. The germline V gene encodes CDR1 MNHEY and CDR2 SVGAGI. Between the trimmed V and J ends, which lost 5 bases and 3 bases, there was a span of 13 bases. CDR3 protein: CASSETDSDYGYTF. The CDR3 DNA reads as TGTGCCAGCAGTGAGACTGACAGCGACTATGGCTACACCTTC.

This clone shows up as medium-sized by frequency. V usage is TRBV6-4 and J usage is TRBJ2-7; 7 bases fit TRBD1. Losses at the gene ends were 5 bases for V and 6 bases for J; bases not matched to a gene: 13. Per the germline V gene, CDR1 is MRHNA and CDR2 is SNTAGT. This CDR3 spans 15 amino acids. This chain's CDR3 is CASSIDRAPTGEQYF. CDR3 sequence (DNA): TGTGCCAGCAGTATAGACAGGGCCCCCACCGGCGAGCAGTACTTC.

Written as DNA, the CDR3 is TGTGCCAGCAGCTCGCGAGGGACAGGGGGGTACGAGCAGTACTTC. As protein: CASSSRGTGGYEQYF. This chain connects TRBV6-5 to TRBJ2-7; 11 bases are shared with TRBD1. This CDR3 comprises 15 residues. The junction had 8 bases not matched to a gene; V was cut back by 6 bases and J by 4 bases. Germline CDR1 is MNHEY and CDR2 is SVGAGI.

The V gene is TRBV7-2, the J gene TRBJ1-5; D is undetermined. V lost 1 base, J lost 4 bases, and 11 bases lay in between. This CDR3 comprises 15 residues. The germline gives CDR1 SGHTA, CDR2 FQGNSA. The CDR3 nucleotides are TGTGCCAGCAGCTTAGTGAACTCTAGGAATCAGCCCCAGCATTTT. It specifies CASSLVNSRNQPQHF.

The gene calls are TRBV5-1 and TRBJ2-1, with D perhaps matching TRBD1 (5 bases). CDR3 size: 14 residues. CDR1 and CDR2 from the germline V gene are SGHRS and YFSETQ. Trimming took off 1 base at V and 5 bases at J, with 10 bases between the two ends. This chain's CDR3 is CASSLQGIDNEQFF. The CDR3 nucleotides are TGCGCCAGCAGCTTGCAGGGCATTGACAATGAGCAGTTCTTC.